Here is one T cell receptor beta chain with its context. TCRdb keeps only in-frame clones here, not all; method: immunoSEQ multiplex PCR. Among about 34,000 clones listed, approximately 89% were seen once. This sample is part of a study of blood T cell repertoires in COVID-19. Background on the study: PBMCs, B-cell-depleted T cells, or T cells provided the cDNA or gDNA that made up the material.

The CDR3 covers 16 residues. V lost 2 bases, J lost 10 bases, and 11 bases stayed unmatched. Germline V CDR1 and CDR2: MNHEY, SMNVEV (reference sequence). The specimen sequenced was peripheral blood. The TCR originated in a man aged 55 to 70 with active COVID-19. The chain carries TRBV27 and TRBJ1-6; 7 bases fit TRBD1. This chain's CDR3 is CASSLGTVGFGSPLHF. The CDR3, as DNA: TGTGCCAGCAGTTTAGGGACAGTGGGCTTTGGATCACCCCTCCACTTT.